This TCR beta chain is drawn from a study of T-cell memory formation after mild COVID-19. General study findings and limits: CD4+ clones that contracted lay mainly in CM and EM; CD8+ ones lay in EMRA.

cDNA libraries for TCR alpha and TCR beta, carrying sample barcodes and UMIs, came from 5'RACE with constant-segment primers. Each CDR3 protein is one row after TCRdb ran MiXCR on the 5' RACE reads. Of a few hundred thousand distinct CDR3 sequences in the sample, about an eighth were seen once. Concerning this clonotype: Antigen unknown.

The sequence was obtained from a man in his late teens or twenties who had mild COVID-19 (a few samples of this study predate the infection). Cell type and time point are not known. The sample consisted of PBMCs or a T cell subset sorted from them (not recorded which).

The CDR3 is CAISAGGAYTEAFF. In DNA form, the CDR3 reads TGTGCCATCAGTGCAGGGGGCGCTTACACTGAAGCTTTCTTT. The chain has TRBV10-3 and TRBJ1-1; 8 nucleotides line up with TRBD1. The J segment lost 3 bases and the V segment lost 4 bases, leaving 4 bases of the junction unmatched. Germline CDR1 reads ENHRY; CDR2 reads SYGVKD. The CDR3 extends over 14 amino acids.